This record looks at one T cell receptor (beta chain) sequence and its context. Sequencing was performed with immunoSEQ multiplex PCR; in TCRdb, only in-frame clones are kept and a portion is missing. The data hold tens of thousands of clones, with around 95% observed a single time. CDR1 and CDR2 from the germline V gene are LNHDA and SQIVND (reference sequence). The CDR3 runs 14 residues. The J segment lost 6 bases and the V segment lost 4 bases, leaving 2 bases of the junction unmatched. This sample was included in a study of technical replicates of blood from several donors. What was sequenced was PBMCs. The TCR was taken from a human donor in good health. Some clones in this sample may be carry-over from other donors' samples. The chain recombines TRBV19 with TRBJ1-5; 11 nucleotides agree with TRBD1. CDR3: CASSTGQGVQPQHF. In DNA form, the CDR3 reads TGTGCCAGTAGTACGGGACAGGGGGTTCAGCCCCAGCATTTT.